This T cell receptor beta chain comes out of a study of cytomegalovirus exposure and HLA in healthy donors. Study conclusions and caveats: Rare TCR sequences dominated, though some public TCRs recurred in many donors. V- and J-gene trimming in TCR beta was tied to a missense DCLRE1C variant by an analysis performed later. Immune exposure was documented only through CMV serostatus. In an earlier analysis, in approximately 630 donors, most V segments appeared productive either ~87% or ~30% of the time.

Amplification used 60 Vbeta primers and 13 Jbeta primers. Sequencing used immunoSEQ multiplex PCR; TCRdb keeps in-frame clones, though not all of them. The data hold tens of thousands of clones, with approximately 77% observed a single time. This clone showed up just once. Antigen unknown. Sequenced: PBMCs. The TCR was taken from a young man in good health and CMV-seronegative.

CDR3 sequence: CASSRGPSGGYNEQFF. The CDR3 bases are TGTGCCAGCAGCCGGGGGCCTAGCGGGGGCTACAATGAGCAGTTCTTC. J is TRBJ2-1 and V is TRBV4-2; 10 bases are a match to TRBD2. Losses at the gene ends were 4 bases for V and 3 bases for J; bases not matched to a gene: 6. The CDR3 runs 16 residues. Per germline, CDR1 LGHNA and CDR2 YNFKEQ.